This passage covers 32 T cell receptor beta chains from one sample sequenced in a study of beta chain features in type 1 diabetes. Of the isolated RNA, all was reverse transcribed, and so the sequenced material was expressed TCRB transcripts. Profiled with immunoSEQ multiplex PCR; TCRdb holds only in-frame clones, not every one. The sample carries some 700,000 clones, roughly 13% recorded once. Findings and limits, study-wide: When Type 1 diabetes patients were examined, their TCRB CDR3s proved moderately but significantly shorter in all four CD4+ subsets.

Which antigens these TCRs recognize remains unknown. Sequencing was carried out using naive CD4+ T cells from blood. These receptors came from a young man with type 1 diabetes.

The chain combines TRBV18 with TRBJ1-4, with TRBD1 matching over 11 bases. V lost 4 bases and J lost 6; bases outside the gene matches: 4. Germline V CDR1 and CDR2: KGHSH, LQKENI. This CDR3 is built from 15 residues. This chain's CDR3 is CASSQPGQGDEKLFF. CDR3 sequence (DNA): TGTGCCAGCTCACAACCGGGACAGGGGGATGAAAAACTGTTTTTT.

The CDR3 here is CASRAEVETQYF. CDR3 DNA: TGTGCCAGCAGAGCTGAGGTAGAGACCCAGTACTTC. This chain joins TRBV6-5 and TRBJ2-5; the D is unclear. This CDR3 is 12 amino acids long. Trimming took 6 bases from V and 4 from J, leaving 9 bases between them. CDR1 MNHEY and CDR2 SVGAGI come from the germline V gene.

Only a few counts were recorded for this clone. The chain joins TRBV7-2 to TRBJ1-5, with 8 bases lining up with TRBD1. CDR1 and CDR2 (germline): SGHTA, FQGNSA. The CDR3 has 13 residues. V dropped 4 bases and J dropped 7; count of bases not matched to a gene: 3. The CDR3: CASSSDRAQPQHF. Written as DNA, the CDR3 is TGTGCCAGCAGCTCGGACAGGGCCCAGCCCCAGCATTTT.

This clone was seen more than once but under ten times. This chain uses TRBV30 with TRBJ2-3; tentative D call: TRBD2 (7 bases). This CDR3 region has 14 residues. Germline CDR1 GTSNPN, CDR2 SVGIG (reference sequence). Trimming took 2 bases from V and 1 from J, leaving 10 bases between them. As DNA, the CDR3 is TGTGCCTGGAGTCGGGGGGCGGGCACAGATACGCAGTATTTT. Protein product: CAWSRGAGTDTQYF. Based on the CDR3 plus reference TRBV30 and TRBJ2-3, the full variable domain is SQTIHQWPATLVQPVGSPLSLECTVEGTSNPNLYWYRQAAGRGLQLLFYSVGIGQISSEVPQNLSASRPQDRQFILSSKKLLLSDSGFYLCAWSRGAGTDTQYFGPGTRLTVL.

This clone was seen more than once but under ten times. The rearrangement uses TRBV10-3 and TRBJ2-1; 7 nucleotides agree with TRBD2. This CDR3 contains 15 residues. After removal of 0 bases from V and 4 bases from J, the junction contained 3 bases not matched to a gene. Germline values: CDR1 ENHRY, CDR2 SYGVKD. The CDR3 bases are TGTGCCATCAGTGAGTCTCGCGGGGGATACAATGAGCAGTTCTTC. The encoded protein is CAISESRGGYNEQFF.

The chain has TRBV5-1 and TRBJ1-2; TRBD1 might be the D (6 bases). The CDR3 has 14 residues. V shed 3 bases and J shed 2 bases, with 11 bases lying between them. The germline V gene encodes CDR1 SGHRS and CDR2 YFSETQ. The CDR3 region has the DNA TGCGCCAGCAGCTCCCTCACAGGGAACTATGGCTACACCTTC. It is translated as CASSSLTGNYGYTF.

The V call is TRBV6-1, the J call TRBJ2-3; no clear D gene. This CDR3 has 14 residues. Looked up from germline, CDR1 is MNHNS and CDR2 is SASEGT. The germline V and J ends were trimmed by 3 bases and 2 bases, with 9 bases remaining between them. This chain's CDR3 is CASSDVGYTDTQYF. CDR3 DNA: TGTGCCAGCAGTGATGTGGGGTACACAGATACGCAGTATTTT.

The chain employs TRBV6-5 and TRBJ1-1; D is undetermined. V gave up 2 bases and J gave up 4 bases, with 11 bases separating them. The CDR3 runs 14 residues. The V gene's germline CDR1 is MNHEY and CDR2 SVGAGI. CDR3 DNA: TGTGCCAGCAGTTACGACTACAGCGTCACTGAAGCTTTCTTT. This codes for CASSYDYSVTEAFF.

The chain is built from TRBV2 and TRBJ2-7; TRBD1 matches at 8 bases. The CDR3 runs 13 residues. After removal of 6 bases from V and 2 bases from J, the junction contained 3 bases not matched to a gene. The germline V gene has CDR1 SNHLY and CDR2 FYNNEI. CDR3 nucleotides: TGTGCCAGCAGGGGACAGGCCGCCTACGAGCAGTACTTC. Protein: CASRGQAAYEQYF.

The table lists this clone with a few counts. V usage is TRBV6-1 and J usage is TRBJ2-3; a weak D match, TRBD2 (5 bases). Germline CDR1 and CDR2: MNHNS and SASEGT. This CDR3 region has 13 residues. V was shortened by 10 bases and J by 2 bases, with 13 bases between the two germline ends. The DNA for the CDR3 is TGTGCCACCCACGCGCGGGCCACAGATACGCAGTATTTT. It yields the protein CATHARATDTQYF.

This clone was observed a handful of times. The chain links TRBV7-9 to TRBJ2-3; D is perhaps TRBD1 (5 bases). CDR1 is SEHNR and CDR2 is FQNEAQ in the germline V gene (reference sequence). Trimming stripped 1 base from V and 3 bases from J, with 5 bases between. The length of the CDR3 is 13 residues. The CDR3 sequence is CASSLEGTDTQYF. In DNA, the CDR3 is TGTGCCAGCAGCTTAGAGGGGACAGATACGCAGTATTTT.

This clone was seen a handful of times. The chain combines TRBV18 with TRBJ1-1; D is uncertain. The CDR3 covers 15 residues. Between the trimmed V and J ends, which lost 0 bases and 3 bases, there was a span of 11 bases. Germline V gene sequence: CDR1 KGHSH, CDR2 LQKENI. CDR3 in amino acids: CASSPPNSWDTEAFF. In DNA, the CDR3 is TGTGCCAGCTCACCACCCAACAGCTGGGACACTGAAGCTTTCTTT.

The gene calls are TRBV7-9 and TRBJ2-7; TRBD2 is a possible D gene (5 bases). Deletions cut 5 bases from V and 7 bases from J, with 18 bases between. Germline CDR1 SEHNR, CDR2 FQNEAQ (reference sequence). The CDR3 runs 14 residues. This CDR3 reads CASSRAGGGGEQYF. CDR3 DNA: TGTGCCAGCAGCCGGGCAGGAGGTGGTGGGGAGCAGTACTTC.

This clone was picked up a small number of times. An end of the junction does not agree with germline; a read error may underlie this. The chain carries TRBV6-5 and TRBJ2-1; D perhaps matches TRBD1 (5 bases). Germline V CDR1 and CDR2: MNHEY, SVGAGI. The CDR3 length is 12 residues. The CDR3 coding sequence is TGTGCCATCAGTGAGTCTTCAGGGGAGCAGTTCTTC. It codes for CAISESSGEQFF.

The CDR3, as DNA: TGTGCCATCAGTGCGGGGTCGGATCAGCCCCAGCATTTT. This gives the protein CAISAGSDQPQHF. The chain uses TRBV10-3 and TRBJ1-5; the D is unclear. The CDR3 covers 13 residues. Looked up from germline, CDR1 is ENHRY and CDR2 is SYGVKD. V was pared by 4 bases and J by 5 bases, with 9 bases between.

This clone was counted only a few times. V usage is TRBV7-2 and J usage is TRBJ2-3; D gene unclear. The length of the CDR3 is 13 residues. Germline assignment: CDR1 SGHTA and CDR2 FQGNSA. Trimming removed 1 base from V and 6 bases from J, with 8 bases in between. The CDR3 loop reads CASSLGFQDTQYF. The DNA of the CDR3 is TGTGCCAGCAGCTTAGGGTTCCAGGATACGCAGTATTTT. The full variable domain, completed using reference TRBV7-2 and TRBJ2-3, is GAGVSQSPSNKVTEKGKDVELRCDPISGHTALYWYRQSLGQGLEFLIYFQGNSAPDKSGLPSDRFSAERTGGSVSTLTIQRTQQEDSAVYLCASSLGFQDTQYFGPGTRLTVL.

This clone came up a few times. The gene calls are TRBV27 and TRBJ1-6; D call uncertain. The germline V gene has CDR1 MNHEY and CDR2 SMNVEV (reference sequence). This CDR3 is built from 13 residues. Between the trimmed V and J ends, which lost 5 bases and 7 bases, there was a span of 9 bases. CDR3 sequence reads: CASSPLENSPLHF. CDR3 nucleotides: TGTGCCAGCAGTCCACTGGAGAATTCACCCCTCCACTTT.

Only a few counts were recorded for this clone. The chain carries TRBV5-1 and TRBJ2-2; a weak D match, TRBD2 (6 bases). This CDR3 has 14 amino acids. Germline V gives CDR1 SGHRS, CDR2 YFSETQ. The germline V and J ends were trimmed by 4 bases and 7 bases, with 14 bases remaining between them. CDR3 amino acids: CASSPGDFSGELFF. DNA for the CDR3: TGCGCCAGCAGCCCCGGGGACTTTAGCGGGGAGCTGTTTTTT. Combining the CDR3 with reference TRBV5-1 and TRBJ2-2 gives the whole variable domain KAGVTQTPRYLIKTRGQQVTLSCSPISGHRSVSWYQQTPGQGLQFLFEYFSETQRNKGNFPGRFSGRQFSNSRSEMNVSTLELGDSALYLCASSPGDFSGELFFGEGSRLTVL.

This clone was observed a few times. The CDR3 region has the DNA TGTGCCAGCAGCCGAACGGGAAGGGACAGGATCTCTGGGGCCAACGTCCTGACTTTC. The encoded protein is CASSRTGRDRISGANVLTF. This rearrangement joins TRBV7-9 to TRBJ2-6; 8 nucleotides align to TRBD1. The CDR3 runs to 19 residues. Germline V lookup: CDR1 SEHNR, CDR2 FQNEAQ (reference sequence). V dropped 5 bases and J dropped 0; count of bases not matched to a gene: 12.

This clone came up a few times. This chain uses TRBV9 with TRBJ2-3; D is uncertain. CDR3 length equals 15 residues. V lost 0 bases and J 6 bases, leaving 14 bases between the germline ends. CDR1 and CDR2 (germline): SGDLS, YYNGEE. DNA of the CDR3: TGTGCCAGCAGCGTAGCGAGTGGTCCGGTCGATACGCAGTATTTT. Protein product: CASSVASGPVDTQYF.

V gene TRBV7-6 combines with J gene TRBJ2-7; possible D gene TRBD2, 5 bases. The CDR3 spans 13 residues. The germline V gene has CDR1 SGHVS and CDR2 FNYEAQ. Deletions cut 5 bases from V and 3 bases from J, with 11 bases between. CDR3 in DNA: TGTGCCAGCAGCGCTAACGGGAACTACGAGCAGTACTTC. It yields the protein CASSANGNYEQYF.

The chain couples TRBV10-1 to TRBJ2-4, with D perhaps TRBD2 (6 bases). The V gene lost 3 bases and the J gene lost 1 base, with 13 bases spanning the gap. Germline V gene data show CDR1 as WNHNN and CDR2 as SYGVQD (reference sequence). There are 16 residues in the CDR3. CDR3 protein: CASSDGGFSAKNIQYF. The DNA of the CDR3 is TGCGCCAGCAGTGATGGAGGGTTCTCGGCCAAAAACATTCAGTACTTC.

This clone was observed a handful of times. This sequence joins TRBV6-5 and TRBJ2-2, with TRBD1 identical over 9 bases. Germline values: CDR1 MNHEY, CDR2 SVGAGI. This CDR3 region has 15 residues. J gave up 5 bases and V 6 bases, and 7 bases lay outside the gene matches. The CDR3 protein is CASSPTGGGTGELFF. The DNA for the CDR3 is TGTGCCAGCAGCCCAACAGGGGGCGGGACCGGGGAGCTGTTTTTT.

The V gene is TRBV4-1, the J gene TRBJ1-2; no definite D call. Germline V lookup: CDR1 MGHRA, CDR2 YSYEKL. Trimming took off 4 bases at V and 0 bases at J, with 12 bases between the two ends. CDR3 size: 15 residues. In nucleotides, the CDR3 is TGCGCCAGCAGCCCCCCGGACGGAGCTAACTATGGCTACACCTTC. This gives the protein CASSPPDGANYGYTF.

Of note for this clone: The same CDR3 is also encoded by other DNA sequences in this sample. This chain joins TRBV28 and TRBJ1-5; no reliable D call. Germline V gives CDR1 MDHEN, CDR2 SYDVKM. The CDR3 spans 10 residues. V was trimmed by 6 bases and J by 6 bases, leaving 3 bases between them. The CDR3 DNA reads TGTGCCAGCAGCGGTCAGCCCCAGCATTTT. The encoded protein is CASSGQPQHF. The full variable domain, its missing parts supplied by reference TRBV28 and TRBJ1-5, is DVKVTQSSRYLVKRTGEKVFLECVQDMDHENMFWYRQDPGLGLRLIYFSYDVKMKEKGDIPEGYSVSREKKERFSLILESASTNQTSMYLCASSGQPQHFGDGTRLSIL.

V and J are TRBV2 and TRBJ2-5, with D unresolved. This CDR3 is 14 amino acids long. The germline V and J ends were trimmed by 8 bases and 4 bases, with 17 bases remaining between them. Germline loops: CDR1 SNHLY, CDR2 FYNNEI. CDR3 in amino acids: CASQASDWGETQYF. CDR3 bases: TGTGCCAGCCAGGCTTCGGATTGGGGAGAGACCCAGTACTTC. Using reference TRBV2 and TRBJ2-5 for the parts outside the CDR3, the full variable domain is EPEVTQTPSHQVTQMGQEVILRCVPISNHLYFYWYRQILGQKVEFLVSFYNNEISEKSEIFDDQFSVERPDGSNFTLKIRSTKLEDSAMYFCASQASDWGETQYFGPGTRLLVL.

V is TRBV10-2 and J is TRBJ1-1; 10 nucleotides line up with TRBD1. The CDR3 is 16 amino acids. Germline CDR1 WSHSY, CDR2 SAAADI. With 7 bases clipped from V and 1 base from J, the junction kept 9 bases outside the gene matches. CDR3 in amino acids: CASTRQGAVGNTEAFF. The CDR3 DNA reads as TGCGCCAGCACAAGACAGGGGGCCGTCGGGAACACTGAAGCTTTCTTT.

This CDR3 is CASSLEPGQGYAIGDIQYF. The CDR3 DNA is TGTGCCAGCAGCTTGGAGCCAGGACAGGGGTACGCCATTGGGGACATTCAGTACTTC. The chain links TRBV7-8 to TRBJ2-4, with 9 bases matching TRBD1. CDR1 is SGHVS and CDR2 is FQNEAQ in the germline V gene. The ends lost 3 bases at V and 8 bases at J; junction bases unmatched: 20. This CDR3 has 19 amino acids.

V usage is TRBV27 and J usage is TRBJ2-1, with 7 bases that match TRBD1. Germline V gene sequence: CDR1 MNHEY, CDR2 SMNVEV (reference sequence). The V segment lost 5 bases and the J segment 6 bases; nucleotides outside the gene matches: 4. The CDR3 sequence is 13 residues long. CDR3 protein: CASSHRQGNEQFF. Written as DNA, the CDR3 is TGTGCCAGCAGTCATAGACAGGGCAATGAGCAGTTCTTC.

The V call is TRBV6-1, the J call TRBJ2-5; D unresolved. V dropped 1 base and J dropped 5 bases, with 11 bases sitting between them. Looked up from germline, CDR1 is MNHNS and CDR2 is SASEGT. The CDR3 is 14 amino acids. The CDR3, as DNA: TGTGCCAGCAGTGAAGGGTCTTTAGTGGAGACCCAGTACTTC. It translates to CASSEGSLVETQYF.

This clone was counted only a few times. This chain joins TRBV13 and TRBJ1-3; possibly TRBD1 for D (5 bases). The CDR3 has 14 residues. Trimming cost V 5 bases and J 4 bases, with 12 bases left between them. Germline V gene lookup returns CDR1 PRHDT and CDR2 FYEKMQ (reference sequence). The CDR3 here is CASSGDRPGNTIYF. CDR3 DNA: TGTGCCAGCAGCGGCGACAGACCGGGAAACACCATATATTTT.

In its sample, this clone was seen a few times. V and J are TRBV7-9 and TRBJ2-1; 12 bases agree with TRBD1. V shed 4 bases and J 9 bases; nucleotides not matched to a gene: 7. The CDR3 length is 15 residues. The germline CDR1 and CDR2 sequences are SEHNR and FQNEAQ (reference sequence). CDR3: CASSSRDRGLGEQFF. CDR3 nucleotide sequence: TGTGCCAGCAGCTCCCGGGACAGGGGGCTGGGTGAGCAGTTCTTC. The variable domain in full, completed from reference TRBV7-9 and TRBJ2-1, reads DTGVSQNPRHKITKRGQNVTFRCDPISEHNRLYWYRQTLGQGPEFLTYFQNEAQLEKSRLLSDRFSAERPKGSFSTLEIQRTEQGDSAMYLCASSSRDRGLGEQFFGPGTRLTVL.